The subject of this entry is one T cell receptor (beta chain). The target antigen is unknown. This record comes from a study of cytomegalovirus exposure and HLA in healthy donors. Background on the study: Tens of millions of unique TCR sequences came from HLA-typed donors in an early release. Study conclusions and caveats: For TCR beta chains, V- and J-gene trimming was later linked to a missense DCLRE1C variant. In presence/absence analyses, roughly uniform sequencing depth across donors was assumed.

The PCR had 60 Vbeta and 13 Jbeta primers. Original analysis: A later analysis counted roughly 74 million unique TCR beta chains, 9.5 million to 13 million shared. Sequencing was performed with immunoSEQ multiplex PCR; in TCRdb, only in-frame clones are kept and a portion is missing. The V and J calls and clone size are taken from that table; D and trimming were inferred from the DNA. The top ten clones hold roughly 2.5% of a sample with 200,000 or so clones, approximately 70% of them seen once. The CDR3 spans 13 residues. The V gene lost 6 bases and the J gene lost 7 bases, with 10 bases spanning the gap. Germline CDR1 SNHLY, CDR2 FYNNEI.

This receptor was taken from a man in his forties in good health and CMV-seropositive. Sequencing input: PBMCs. The gene calls are TRBV2 and TRBJ1-6; D is ambiguous. CDR3 DNA sequence: TGTGCCAGCAGGGTCGGAGGGAATTCACCCCTCCACTTT. Residues: CASRVGGNSPLHF. Variable domain in full (rest from reference TRBV2 and TRBJ1-6): EPEVTQTPSHQVTQMGQEVILRCVPISNHLYFYWYRQILGQKVEFLVSFYNNEISEKSEIFDDQFSVERPDGSNFTLKIRSTKLEDSAMYFCASRVGGNSPLHFGNGTRLTVT.